This T cell receptor (beta chain) was sequenced during a study of blood T cell repertoires in COVID-19. Study-level background: Some COVID-19 samples were acute and others convalescent; all came from the United States, Italy and Spain. PBMCs, B-cell-depleted T cells, or T cells provided the cDNA or gDNA that made up the material.

Generated by immunoSEQ multiplex PCR, the TCRdb table keeps only in-frame clones and is missing some. The data show 200,000 to 300,000 clones, about 93% seen once. The CDR3 consists of 18 residues. In germline, CDR1 is WSHSY, CDR2 SAAADI. Patients of the Seattle cohort, enrolled during active infection, were followed longitudinally. Points on this clone: Mismatch with germline at one junction end may stem from a read error.

What was sequenced was peripheral blood. The V call is TRBV10-2, the J call TRBJ1-2, with D unresolved. This receptor was identified in a man aged 25 to 40 with COVID-19, enrolled during active disease. In DNA form, the CDR3 reads TGCGCCAGCAGCGAGTCACGGGGAGGGTTGGGTCTGTTATCTGGCTACACCTTC. This translates into CASSESRGGLGLLSGYTF.